Given below is one TCR beta chain in context. This clonotype occurred many times. The specificity of this receptor is unknown. No much larger clonotype is one base removed from it; base qualities were not supplied. To synthesize cDNA, template-switch 5'RACE was performed with a primer carrying a 10-nucleotide random unique molecular identifier so that each TCR transcript was tagged. Every sequencing run covered 15-18 subjects and yielded more than 170 million TCR-beta sequences. The RNeasy kit was used for extraction of total RNA. The KAPA Real-time Library Amplification kit was used to amplify TCR-beta VDJ regions with primers for the TCR constant region and the 5'RACE anchor. A first PCR added sample indexes and Illumina adaptors, after which a second PCR increased the library yield. The roughly 650 bp TCR product was size-selected on a 2% E-gel SizeSelection system after Ampure bead purification. Library quality was checked on a Bioanalyzer, concentration was measured with Qubit, and libraries were quantified with the Kapa Library Quantification kit before pooling. Paired-end 2 x 150 bp sequencing of the libraries was performed on an Illumina HiSeq 2500. To increase sequence diversity, about 25-31% phiX was spiked into each library pool. In the source study's methods: Quality-filtered reads were processed with the UMI-based MiGEC pipeline, and over 90% of raw TCR sequences were removed by the MiGEC pipeline during error correction. VDJ genes were aligned to IMGT germline references, and clonotypes were defined by unique CDR3 amino acid sequence plus V-J genes. Clonal expansion, Shannon diversity and CDR3 relatedness (CalcPairwiseDistances, ClusterSamples) were evaluated with VDJtools, and phylogenetic trees were built with CLCbio workbench. Expanded clones were defined as having at least 8 unique UMIs, based on coefficient-of-variation modelling across technical triplicates. TCRdb redid the processing of the public reads, applying fastp at Q25 and MiXCR, and retained in-frame beta chains. Merged by CDR3 protein, the rows form single entries marked with the most common genes and DNA. For this entry, the V and J calls and clone size follow TCRdb and not the study's own pipeline. The sample profile shows 30,000 to 45,000 distinct CDR3 sequences; roughly 12% of them were found once. The ten largest clones represent about 3.9% of the sample.

Trimming at the junction amounts to 2 bases on V and 3 bases on J, and the germline ends lie 8 bases apart. CDR1 KGHSH and CDR2 LQKENI are derived from the germline V gene. The CDR3 spans 13 residues, from the cysteine through the phenylalanine. The entry retains the CDR3 DNA only, 39 bases that are in frame from base 1. This sample is part of a study of neurological immune-mediated disorders (dated by TCRdb to the late 2010s). For the wider study: The study compared peripheral blood TCR-beta repertoires of HTLV-I-associated myelopathy (HAM/TSP) patients, multiple sclerosis patients and healthy controls using UMI-based sequencing. Of the approximately 65 subjects in the cohort, around 15 were HAM/TSP patients, 34 were multiple sclerosis patients, and some 20 were healthy controls. The approximately 100 TCR-beta libraries included longitudinal samples, technical triplicates and paired sorted CD4+ and CD8+ T-cell subsets alongside PBMC samples.

Sorted-subset TCR libraries were prepared from around 1 million sorted CD4+ or CD8+ T cells. Peripheral blood was subjected to Ficoll-Hypaque density gradient centrifugation to isolate PBMCs, which were then cryopreserved in liquid nitrogen. Paired sorted CD4+ and CD8+ subsets came from healthy controls, HAM/TSP patients and MS patients. On the study overall, not on this receptor specifically: TCR clonal expansion was greatest in HAM/TSP patients and smallest in MS patients, who ranked below even healthy controls. Expanded clones from different subjects shared no identical CDR3 amino acid sequences, which suggests that TCR-beta repertoires were private in all groups.

The receptor chain draws on TRBV18 and TRBJ2-7, with TRBD2 as a weak D call on 5 bases. This clonotype was obtained from a woman in her twenties or thirties with HTLV-1-associated myelopathy (HAM/TSP). Sequences were obtained from CD4+ T cells from blood. The DNA sequence is TGTGCCAGCTCACCAAACGGGGACTACGAGCAGTACTTC. This gives the protein CASSPNGDYEQYF.